This T cell receptor (beta chain) was observed in a study of shared clonotypes between healthy human individuals. Study-level information: CD4 naive cells filled three plates per donor, CD4 memory three, CD8 naive two and CD8 memory one.

The CDR3 extends over 14 amino acids. Trimming stripped 7 bases from V and 5 bases from J, with 14 bases between. Looked up from germline, CDR1 is MDHEN and CDR2 is SYDVKM. TCRdb keeps only in-frame clones here, not all; method: immunoSEQ multiplex PCR. The top ten hold around a tenth of the sample, which has some 350,000 clones, around 67% seen once. The clonotype comes from a man aged 25-45 years in good health. The specimen sequenced was memory CD4+ T cells sorted from blood. Indicated subset: CD45RA-negative fraction. The gene calls are TRBV28 and TRBJ1-4, with D unresolved. In nucleotides, the CDR3 is TGTGCCAGCAAGCCCGGCGGCGCGAATGAAAAACTGTTTTTT. This encodes CASKPGGANEKLFF.